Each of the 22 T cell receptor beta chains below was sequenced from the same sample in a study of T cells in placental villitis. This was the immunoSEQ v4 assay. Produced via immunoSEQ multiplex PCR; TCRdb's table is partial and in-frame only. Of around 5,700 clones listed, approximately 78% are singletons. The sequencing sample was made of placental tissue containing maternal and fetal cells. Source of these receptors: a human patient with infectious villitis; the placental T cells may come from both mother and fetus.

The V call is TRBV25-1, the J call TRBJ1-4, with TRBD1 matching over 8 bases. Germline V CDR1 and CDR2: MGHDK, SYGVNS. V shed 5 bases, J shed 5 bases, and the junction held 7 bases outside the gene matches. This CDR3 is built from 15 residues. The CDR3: CASSPMTGANEKLFF. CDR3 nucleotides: TGTGCCAGCAGTCCCATGACAGGGGCAAATGAAAAACTGTTTTTT. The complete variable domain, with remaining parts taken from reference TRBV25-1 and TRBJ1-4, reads EADIYQTPRYLVIGTGKKITLECSQTMGHDKMYWYQQDPGMELHLIHYSYGVNSTEKGDLSSESTVSRIRTEHFPLTLESARPSHTSQYLCASSPMTGANEKLFFGSGTQLSVL.

This CDR3 is CAWSVYNEQFF. CDR3 coding DNA: TGTGCCTGGAGTGTATACAATGAGCAGTTCTTC. The chain has TRBV30 and TRBJ2-1; D remains unclear. CDR3 length equals 11 residues. Germline CDR1 reads GTSNPN; CDR2 reads SVGIG (reference sequence). Trimming removed 0 bases from V and 4 bases from J, with 1 base in between.

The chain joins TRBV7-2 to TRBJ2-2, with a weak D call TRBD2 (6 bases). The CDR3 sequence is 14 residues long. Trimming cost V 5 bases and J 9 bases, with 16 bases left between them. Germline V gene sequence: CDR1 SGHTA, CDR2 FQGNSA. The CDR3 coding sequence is TGTGCCAGCAGCCCTGGACTACTTGACCGGGAGCTGTTTTTT. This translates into CASSPGLLDRELFF.

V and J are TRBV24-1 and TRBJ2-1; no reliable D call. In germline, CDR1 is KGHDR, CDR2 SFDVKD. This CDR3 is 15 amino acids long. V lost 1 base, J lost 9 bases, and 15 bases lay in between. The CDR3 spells CATSDFGMPGGEQFF. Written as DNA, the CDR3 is TGTGCCACCAGTGATTTTGGGATGCCAGGTGGTGAGCAGTTCTTC.

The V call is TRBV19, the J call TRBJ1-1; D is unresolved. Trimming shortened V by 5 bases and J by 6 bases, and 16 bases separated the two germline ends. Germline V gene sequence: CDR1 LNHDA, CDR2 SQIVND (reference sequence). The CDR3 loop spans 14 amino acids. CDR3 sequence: CASSLPEGRAEAFF. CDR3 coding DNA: TGTGCCAGTAGTTTACCCGAGGGCCGTGCTGAAGCTTTCTTT.

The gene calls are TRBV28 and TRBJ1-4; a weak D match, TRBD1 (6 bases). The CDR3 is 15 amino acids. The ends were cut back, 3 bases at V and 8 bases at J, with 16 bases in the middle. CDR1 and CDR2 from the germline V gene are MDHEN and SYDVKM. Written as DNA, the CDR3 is TGTGCCAGCAGTTTCGAGGCGGGGGCAACCGAAAAACTGTTTTTT. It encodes CASSFEAGATEKLFF. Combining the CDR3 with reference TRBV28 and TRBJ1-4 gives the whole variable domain DVKVTQSSRYLVKRTGEKVFLECVQDMDHENMFWYRQDPGLGLRLIYFSYDVKMKEKGDIPEGYSVSREKKERFSLILESASTNQTSMYLCASSFEAGATEKLFFGSGTQLSVL.

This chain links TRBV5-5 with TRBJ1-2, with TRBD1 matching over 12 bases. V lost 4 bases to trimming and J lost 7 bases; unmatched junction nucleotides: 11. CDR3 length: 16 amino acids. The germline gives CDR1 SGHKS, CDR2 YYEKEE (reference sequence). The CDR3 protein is CASSRAPGQGAVGYTF. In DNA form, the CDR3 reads TGTGCCAGCAGCCGGGCCCCGGGACAGGGGGCAGTTGGCTACACCTTC.

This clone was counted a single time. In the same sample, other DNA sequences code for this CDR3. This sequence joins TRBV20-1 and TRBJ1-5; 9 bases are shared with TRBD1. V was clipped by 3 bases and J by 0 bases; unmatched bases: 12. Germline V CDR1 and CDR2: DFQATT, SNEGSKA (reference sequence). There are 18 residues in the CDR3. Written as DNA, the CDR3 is TGCAGTGCTAGTTTTCCGGGACAGGGTGCGTATAGCAATCAGCCCCAGCATTTT. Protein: CSASFPGQGAYSNQPQHF.

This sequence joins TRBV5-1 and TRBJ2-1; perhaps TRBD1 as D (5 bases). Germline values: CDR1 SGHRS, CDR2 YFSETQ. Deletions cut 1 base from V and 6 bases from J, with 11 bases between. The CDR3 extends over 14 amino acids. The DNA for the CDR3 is TGCGCCAGCAGCTTGCAGGGAAGCTTCAATGAGCAGTTCTTC. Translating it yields CASSLQGSFNEQFF.

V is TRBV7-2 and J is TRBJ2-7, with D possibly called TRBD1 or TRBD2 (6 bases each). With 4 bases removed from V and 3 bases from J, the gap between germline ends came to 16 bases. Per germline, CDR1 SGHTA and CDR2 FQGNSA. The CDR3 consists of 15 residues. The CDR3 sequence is CASSSEEGVFYEQYF. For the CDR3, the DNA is TGTGCCAGCAGCTCCGAGGAGGGGGTATTCTACGAGCAGTACTTC.

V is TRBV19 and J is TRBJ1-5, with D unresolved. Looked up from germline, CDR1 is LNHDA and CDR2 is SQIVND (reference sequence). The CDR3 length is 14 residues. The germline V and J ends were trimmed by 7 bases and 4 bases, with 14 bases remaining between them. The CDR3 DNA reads TGTGCCAGTACCCTCGTCCGGGGAAATCAGCCCCAGCATTTT. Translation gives CASTLVRGNQPQHF.

The DNA for the CDR3 is TGTGCCAGCAGCTTCGGGACAGGGATCACTTCACCCCTCCACTTT. It specifies CASSFGTGITSPLHF. This rearrangement joins TRBV6-5 to TRBJ1-6; 9 bases fit TRBD1. The ends lost 6 bases at V and 9 bases at J; junction bases unmatched: 9. The CDR3 is made up of 15 amino acids. The germline V gene has CDR1 MNHEY and CDR2 SVGAGI.

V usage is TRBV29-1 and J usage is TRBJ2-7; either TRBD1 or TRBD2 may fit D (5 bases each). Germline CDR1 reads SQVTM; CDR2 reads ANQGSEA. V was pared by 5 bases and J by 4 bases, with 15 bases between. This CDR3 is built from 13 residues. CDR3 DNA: TGCAGCGTTTGTCAGGGAGTGGGATACGAGCAGTACTTC. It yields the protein CSVCQGVGYEQYF.

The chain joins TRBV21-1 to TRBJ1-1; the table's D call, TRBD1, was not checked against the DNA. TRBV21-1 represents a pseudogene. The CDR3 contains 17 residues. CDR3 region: CASSKVCRVVMNTEAFF. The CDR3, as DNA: TGTGCCAGCAGCAAAGTGTGCAGGGTGGTAATGAACACTGAAGCTTTCTTT.

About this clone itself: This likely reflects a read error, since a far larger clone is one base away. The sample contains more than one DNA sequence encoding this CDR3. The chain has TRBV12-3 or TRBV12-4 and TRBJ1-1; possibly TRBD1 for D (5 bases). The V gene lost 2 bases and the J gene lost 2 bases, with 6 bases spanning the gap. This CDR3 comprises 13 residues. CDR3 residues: CASSLQGNTEAFF. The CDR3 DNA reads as TGTGCCAGCAGTTTACAGGGTAACACTGAAGCTTTCTTT.

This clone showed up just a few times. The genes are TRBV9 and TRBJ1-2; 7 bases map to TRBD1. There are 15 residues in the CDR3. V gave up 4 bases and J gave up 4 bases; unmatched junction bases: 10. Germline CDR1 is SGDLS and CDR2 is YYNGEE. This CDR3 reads CASSSGGEGFYGYTF. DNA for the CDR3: TGTGCCAGCAGCTCAGGGGGGGAGGGTTTCTATGGCTACACCTTC.

CDR3 amino acids: CASSKPGHQETQYF. The CDR3 DNA reads TGTGCCAGCAGCAAACCGGGACACCAAGAGACCCAGTACTTC. The chain couples TRBV21-1 to TRBJ2-5. TRBV21-1 is designated a pseudogene. This CDR3 is 14 amino acids long.

CDR3 protein: CASRLGGTETYNEQFF. For the CDR3, the DNA is TGTGCCAGCAGGCTCGGGGGGACAGAGACTTACAATGAGCAGTTCTTC. The chain is built from TRBV28 and TRBJ2-1, with D perhaps given as TRBD1 or TRBD2 (7 bases each). The CDR3 is 16 residues long. With 6 bases removed from V and 4 bases from J, the gap between germline ends came to 19 bases. Germline assignment: CDR1 MDHEN and CDR2 SYDVKM.

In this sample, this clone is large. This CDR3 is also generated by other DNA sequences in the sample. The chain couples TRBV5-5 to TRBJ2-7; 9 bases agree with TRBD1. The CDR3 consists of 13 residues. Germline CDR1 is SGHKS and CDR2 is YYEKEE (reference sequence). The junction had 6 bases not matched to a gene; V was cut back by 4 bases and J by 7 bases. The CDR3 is CASSPGQGWEQYF. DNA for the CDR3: TGTGCCAGCAGCCCGGGACAGGGATGGGAGCAGTACTTC.

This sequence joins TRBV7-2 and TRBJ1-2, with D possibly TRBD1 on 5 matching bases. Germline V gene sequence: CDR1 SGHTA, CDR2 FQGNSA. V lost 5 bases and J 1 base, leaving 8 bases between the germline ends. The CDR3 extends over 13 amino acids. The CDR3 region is CASSPDNNYGYTF. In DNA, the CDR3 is TGTGCCAGCAGCCCGGACAATAACTATGGCTACACCTTC.

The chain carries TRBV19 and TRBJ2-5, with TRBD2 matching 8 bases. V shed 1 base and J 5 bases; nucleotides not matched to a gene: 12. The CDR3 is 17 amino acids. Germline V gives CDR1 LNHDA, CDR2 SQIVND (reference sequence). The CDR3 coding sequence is TGTGCCAGTAGTATAGGGTTCGGGACTAGTGGTGTGGAGACCCAGTACTTC. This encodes CASSIGFGTSGVETQYF.

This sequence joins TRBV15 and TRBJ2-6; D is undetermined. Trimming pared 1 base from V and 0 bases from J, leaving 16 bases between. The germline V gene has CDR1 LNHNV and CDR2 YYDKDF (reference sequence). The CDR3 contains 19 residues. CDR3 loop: CATSRVFAGYLSGANVLTF. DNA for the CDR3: TGTGCCACCAGCAGAGTTTTTGCAGGATATCTCTCTGGGGCCAACGTCCTGACTTTC.